The rows below give T cell receptor beta chains drawn from one sample of a study of blood T cells in healthy people across ages. TCRdb reprocessed the 5' RACE reads with MiXCR, giving one entry per CDR3 protein. The sample yields about 1.4 million distinct CDR3 sequences, approximately 59% seen once. Sequencing was performed on blood. The receptor set was obtained from a man aged 18 to 30 in good health. Each CDR3 is given with its conserved first and last residue.

TRBJ2-7 | TRBV5-1 | CASSLQPRTSGYEQYF
TRBJ2-5 | TRBV6-5 | CASSYSSSGAQETQYF
TRBJ2-3 | TRBV6-5 | CASRRGVDTQYF
TRBJ1-1 | TRBV20-1 | CSAAGFSDTEAFF
- | TRBV29-1 | CSVQAGQPTYEQYF
TRBJ2-7 | TRBV15 | CATSGDRDEQYF
TRBJ2-1 | TRBV7-9 | CASSSSTGDAYNEQFF
TRBJ2-1 | TRBV12-3/TRBV12-4 | CASSFSGEGMNEQFF
TRBJ1-4 | TRBV20-1 | CSGAGQGNEKLFF
- | TRBV6-2/TRBV6-3 | CASTHGGLESIQYF
- | TRBV12-3/TRBV12-4 | CASSATGRLYEQYF
TRBJ2-1 | TRBV10-3 | CAISESLAGGQEFF
TRBJ2-3 | TRBV4-3 | CASSQEFIADTQYF
TRBJ2-7 | TRBV7-9 | CALVGQGSSYEQYF
TRBJ1-1 | TRBV5-1 | CASSRLGETEAFF
TRBJ1-6 | TRBV6-2/TRBV6-3 | CASSPEISPLHF
TRBJ1-1 | TRBV7-9 | CASTPSRGAFF
TRBJ2-7 | TRBV24-1 | CATSEATGMTGEQYF
TRBJ1-2 | TRBV7-8 | CASSFLGRSGGYTF
TRBJ1-4 | TRBV20-1 | CSARWDEKLFF
TRBJ1-1 | TRBV4-1 | CASSLGPGYTNGTEAFF
TRBJ1-2 | TRBV6-2/TRBV6-3 | CASSYSKDRGGYTF
TRBJ1-4 | TRBV5-1 | CASRRTGVEEKLFF
TRBJ2-7 | TRBV5-1 | CASSRRGTSEYEQYF
TRBJ1-2 | TRBV5-1 | CASSPQGQGLGYTF
TRBJ1-5 | TRBV6-2/TRBV6-3 | CASSYEIGGSPNQPQHF
TRBJ1-2 | TRBV9 | CASSEEGNYGYTF
TRBJ1-2 | TRBV2 | CASRLGTGRTNYGYTF
- | TRBV12-3/TRBV12-4 | CASSLGREGGETQYF
TRBJ1-4 | TRBV27 | CASRVTGGANEKLFF
TRBJ2-5 | TRBV6-6 | CASSYRGTQETQYF
TRBJ2-2 | TRBV30 | CAWSPPERGSTGELFF
TRBJ2-1 | TRBV14 | CASSATSGVSSYNEQFF
TRBJ2-5 | TRBV28 | CASNRVGKETQYF
TRBJ2-1 | TRBV28 | CASSVGSPNEQFF
TRBJ1-3 | TRBV20-1 | CSAVDFGASGNTIYF
TRBJ2-7 | TRBV20-1 | CSARELAGNFYEQYF
- | TRBV15 | CATSRGAGTETYEQYF
TRBJ2-3 | TRBV5-1 | CASRFQPGLAGGDTQYF
- | TRBV4-1 | CASSHPSVSGPLEQYF
TRBJ1-1 | TRBV7-9 | CASSLAQGDTEAFF
TRBJ2-7 | TRBV29-1 | CSVAETGSDEQYF
TRBJ1-1 | TRBV10-3 | CATTDRPGREAFF
TRBJ2-7 | TRBV4-2 | CASSQDGLAGGSYEQYF
TRBJ1-1 | TRBV29-1 | CSVWGQGTEAFF
TRBJ2-6 | TRBV21-1 | CASSKGIPGHRLSGANVLTF
TRBJ2-1 | TRBV7-2 | CASSADSGSYNEQFF
TRBJ1-1 | TRBV29-1 | CSGTAGLDLSTEAFF
TRBJ2-5 | TRBV12-3/TRBV12-4 | CASGGIRETQYF
TRBJ2-4 | TRBV12-3/TRBV12-4 | CASSLAGSGAKNIQYF
TRBJ2-3 | TRBV12-5 | CASGYPGPVITDTQYF
TRBJ1-2 | TRBV10-3 | CAISGDRPNYGYTF
TRBJ2-7 | TRBV14 | CASSQDQGARKYF
TRBJ2-3 | TRBV6-5 | CASSLGHGDTQYF
TRBJ2-7 | TRBV7-2 | CASSLTGTNYNEQYF
TRBJ1-1 | TRBV27 | CASSSTPTGRNTEAFF
TRBJ2-7 | TRBV20-1 | CSASQSSYEQYF
TRBJ1-2 | TRBV4-1 | CASRRSQGSNYGYTF
TRBJ2-6 | TRBV7-8 | CASSPRTVAGANVLTF